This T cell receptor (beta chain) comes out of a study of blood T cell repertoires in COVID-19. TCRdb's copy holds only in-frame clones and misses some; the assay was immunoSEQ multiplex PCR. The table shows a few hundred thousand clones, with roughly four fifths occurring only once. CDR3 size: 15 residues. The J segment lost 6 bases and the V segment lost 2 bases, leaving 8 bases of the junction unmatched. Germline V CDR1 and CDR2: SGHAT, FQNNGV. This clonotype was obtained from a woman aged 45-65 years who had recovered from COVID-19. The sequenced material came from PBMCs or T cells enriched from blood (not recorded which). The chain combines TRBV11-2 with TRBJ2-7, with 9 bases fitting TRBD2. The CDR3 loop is CASSLLQGLAAEQYF. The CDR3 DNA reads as TGTGCCAGCAGCTTACTCCAGGGACTAGCCGCCGAGCAGTACTTC. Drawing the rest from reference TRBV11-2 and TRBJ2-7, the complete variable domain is EAGVAQSPRYKIIEKRQSVAFWCNPISGHATLYWYQQILGQGPKLLIQFQNNGVVDDSQLPKDRFSAERLKGVDSTLKIQPAKLEDSAVYLCASSLLQGLAAEQYFGPGTRLTVT.